This TCR beta chain appears in the sequencing data of a study of T cell clonality in common variable immunodeficiency. Whole-study findings and limits: Common variable immunodeficiency TCR beta sequences reportedly had fewer deletions and N-nucleotide insertions. CVID subjects shared fewer TCRbeta clones than healthy controls did. Compared with healthy controls, CVID subjects showed increased TCRbeta clonality, mostly in about a third.

Germline CDR1 reads SGHTA; CDR2 reads FQGTGA. With 1 base removed from V and 3 bases from J, the gap between germline ends came to 15 bases. The CDR3 contains 16 residues. CVID meant reduced serum IgG, IgA and/or IgM plus specific antibody deficiency. Sequencing input was equivalent genomic DNA from CVID and controls. Profiled with immunoSEQ multiplex PCR; TCRdb holds only in-frame clones, not every one. The record shows about 35,000 clones for this sample, with no singletons present. Worth noting for this clone: The antigen remains undetermined. The CDR3 end lies 3 residues beyond the end of the read and is filled in from the germline J gene.

What was sequenced was peripheral blood mononuclear cells. This clonotype was sampled from a human donor with common variable immunodeficiency. This chain connects TRBV7-3 to TRBJ1-1, with D maybe TRBD1 (6 bases). CDR3 bases read: TGTGCCAGCAGCTTAAGGGGGGGCGGATTAGACACTGAA. It is translated as CASSLRGGGLDTE. The full CDR3 sequence reads CASSLRGGGLDTEAFF.